A selection of T cell receptor beta chains follows, all from one sample in a study of T cell responses to AZD1222 COVID-19 vaccine. TCRdb's copy holds only in-frame clones and misses some; the assay was immunoSEQ multiplex PCR. The table shows about 180,000 clones, with roughly nine tenths occurring only once. Sample: peripheral blood, taken on day 0 of AZD1222 vaccination. Receptor source: an adult in good health. CDR3s include the opening cysteine and the closing phenylalanine or tryptophan. The D gene is left open where the match is weak. Only some rows state a clone size, as once, few, many or a class for expanded clones.

J gene | clone size | V gene | D gene | CDR3 DNA | CDR3 protein
TRBJ1-1 | NA | TRBV5-1 | NA | TGCGCCAGCAGTTTGGAGGTAGTTACAGGGAGGGTTAGGACTGAAGCTTTCTTT | CASSLEVVTGRVRTEAFF
TRBJ1-6 | NA | TRBV4-2 | NA | TGTGCCAGCAGCCAATCCGCAGGGAACTCTTATAATTCACCCCTCCACTTT | CASSQSAGNSYNSPLHF
TRBJ2-3 | NA | TRBV11-2 | NA | TGTGCCAGCAGCTGGACAATGGGAGGCACAGATACGCAGTATTTT | CASSWTMGGTDTQYF
TRBJ1-1 | NA | TRBV7-9 | NA | TGTGCCAGCAGCCCAACAGGGTCGGGGCTTCAAGCTTTCTTT | CASSPTGSGLQAFF
TRBJ1-4 | NA | TRBV12-3/TRBV12-4 | NA | TGTGCCAGCAGTTTATTCGGTGAAAAACTGTTTTTT | CASSLFGEKLFF
TRBJ1-3 | NA | TRBV30 | NA | TGTGCCTGGAGCTATGATGGAAACACCATATATTTT | CAWSYDGNTIYF
TRBJ2-1 | NA | TRBV7-8 | NA | TGTGCCAGCAGCGCCTCCCAGGTCTCCAGCTCCTACAATGAGCAGTTCTTC | CASSASQVSSSYNEQFF
TRBJ2-7 | NA | TRBV2 | NA | TGTGCCAGCAGTGCGGACCAAAACTACGAGCAGTACTTC | CASSADQNYEQYF
TRBJ1-3 | NA | TRBV6-5 | NA | TGTGCCAGCGACCGGGGTAGCTCTGGAAACACCATATATTTT | CASDRGSSGNTIYF
TRBJ2-1 | once | TRBV7-2 | TRBD1 | TGTGCCAGCAGCTTAGCCCCGGGACAGTACAATGAGCAGTTCTTC | CASSLAPGQYNEQFF
TRBJ1-5 | NA | TRBV5-7 | NA | TGTGCCAGCAGCTTCGGCGTCCGACGGAATAGCAATCAGCCCCAGCATTTT | CASSFGVRRNSNQPQHF
TRBJ1-3 | NA | TRBV9 | NA | TGTGCCAGCAGCGTGGGCGGGGGGCAAGGAAACACCATATATTTT | CASSVGGGQGNTIYF
TRBJ1-6 | NA | TRBV19 | TRBD1 | TGTGCCAGTAGTATAGGGGACAGGGGATTCTCCTATAATTCACCCCTCCACTTT | CASSIGDRGFSYNSPLHF